This T cell receptor beta chain was captured in a study of blood T cell repertoires in COVID-19. At the level of the study: The samples span acute and convalescent COVID-19 from the United States, Italy and Spain. Nucleic acid was either cDNA or gDNA, and it came from T cells, B-cell-depleted T cells, or PBMCs.

Methods used by the authors: Reference gene primer amplification gave estimated nucleated cell counts. TCRdb keeps only in-frame clones here, not all; method: immunoSEQ multiplex PCR. D and trimming were read from the DNA, whereas the V and J calls and clone size are those reported in that table. Among over 200,000 clones listed, 80% to 90% were seen once. In germline, CDR1 is WSHSY, CDR2 SAAADI. V trimming: 4 bases; J trimming: 5 bases; junction bases outside the gene matches: 3. The length of the CDR3 is 14 residues. The J gene is TRBJ1-5, the V gene TRBV10-2; 9 nucleotides agree with TRBD1. Material for sequencing was peripheral blood. The sequence was obtained from a woman in her fifties or sixties with active or convalescent COVID-19. CDR3 coding DNA: TGCGCCAGCAGTGGGACAGGGGTTGATCAGCCCCAGCATTTT. Its protein is CASSGTGVDQPQHF.